The entry that follows covers one T cell receptor (beta chain) sequence. The sample holds other DNA sequences that translate to the same CDR3. The data stem from a study of siplizumab effects on memory and regulatory T cells. Generated by immunoSEQ multiplex PCR, the TCRdb table keeps only in-frame clones and is missing some. The data show 90,000 to 120,000 clones, with 90% to 95% seen just once and under 0.7% held by the top ten. Germline assignment: CDR1 SQVTM and CDR2 ANQGSEA. V lost 4 bases, J lost 4 bases, and 8 bases lay in between. There are 12 residues in the CDR3. This rearrangement joins TRBV29-1 to TRBJ1-5; D gene uncertain. The sample was Tregs sorted from blood. The TCR was taken from a human donor in good health. This CDR3 reads CSVVSGNQPQHF. For the CDR3, the DNA is TGCAGCGTTGTAAGTGGAAATCAGCCCCAGCATTTT.